One T cell receptor (beta chain) is described in this entry. The antigen is not known. These data are taken from a study of cytomegalovirus exposure and HLA in healthy donors. Whole-study results and caveats: Evidence from a later analysis indicated that most CMV-associated TCR beta chains looked HLA-restricted.

PCR employed 60 Vbeta and 13 Jbeta primers. Profiled with immunoSEQ multiplex PCR; TCRdb holds only in-frame clones, not every one. The sample gives tens of thousands of clones, over 60% of which show up once; approximately 4.6% is in the top ten. As for the donors, each was a healthy bone marrow donor. The germline V gene encodes CDR1 SGHNT and CDR2 YENEEA. CDR3 length: 14 residues. V lost 5 bases to trimming and J lost 7 bases, with 14 bases between them. The clonotype comes from a middle-aged woman in good health and CMV-seropositive. Source material: PBMCs. The chain combines TRBV11-3 with TRBJ1-4, with D possibly being TRBD1 (6 bases). CDR3 DNA sequence: TGTGCCAGCAGCGCCCTGGGGGCGCGTGAAAAACTGTTTTTT. Translating gives CASSALGAREKLFF.